This entry describes one TCR beta chain. This same CDR3 is encoded by further DNA sequences in the sample. The record originates from a study of lymphopenia after photon versus proton radiotherapy. V was trimmed by 5 bases and J by 5 bases, leaving 7 bases between them. The germline V gene has CDR1 DFQATT and CDR2 SNEGSKA (reference sequence). This CDR3 comprises 11 residues. Measured with immunoSEQ multiplex PCR; TCRdb has only the in-frame clones, and not every one. The data hold 55,000 to 75,000 clones, with under 95% observed a single time. The TCR originated in a woman in her seventies with pancreatic cancer. Sequenced material: peripheral blood, taken from a patient treated with photon-based radiotherapy. This rearrangement joins TRBV20-1 to TRBJ2-1, with a possible D match to TRBD2 (6 bases). CDR3: CSARRDNEQFF. CDR3 nucleotides: TGCAGTGCTCGGAGGGACAATGAGCAGTTCTTC.